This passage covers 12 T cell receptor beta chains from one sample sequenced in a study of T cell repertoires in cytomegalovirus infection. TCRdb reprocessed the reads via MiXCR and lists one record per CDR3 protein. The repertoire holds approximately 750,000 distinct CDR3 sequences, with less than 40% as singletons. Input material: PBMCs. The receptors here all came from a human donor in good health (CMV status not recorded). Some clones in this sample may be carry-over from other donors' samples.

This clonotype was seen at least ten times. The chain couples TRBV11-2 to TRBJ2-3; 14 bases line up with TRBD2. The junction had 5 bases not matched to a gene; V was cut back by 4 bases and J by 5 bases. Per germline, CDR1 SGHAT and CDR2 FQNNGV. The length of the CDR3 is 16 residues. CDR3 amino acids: CASSSTSGRAGDTQYF. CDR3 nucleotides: TGTGCCAGCAGCTCGACTAGCGGGAGGGCCGGAGATACGCAGTATTTT.

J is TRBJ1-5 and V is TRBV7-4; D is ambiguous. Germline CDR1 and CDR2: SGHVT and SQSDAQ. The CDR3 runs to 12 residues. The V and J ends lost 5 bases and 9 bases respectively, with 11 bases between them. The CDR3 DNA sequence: TGTGCCAGCAGCCCGGGATCGGGGCCCCAGCATTTT. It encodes CASSPGSGPQHF.

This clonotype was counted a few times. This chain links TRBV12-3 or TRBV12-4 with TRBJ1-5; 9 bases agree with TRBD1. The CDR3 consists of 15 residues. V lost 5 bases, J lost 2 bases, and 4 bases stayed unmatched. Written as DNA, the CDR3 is TGTGCCAGCAGTAACCGGGACAGGGGCAATCAGCCCCAGCATTTT. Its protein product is CASSNRDRGNQPQHF.

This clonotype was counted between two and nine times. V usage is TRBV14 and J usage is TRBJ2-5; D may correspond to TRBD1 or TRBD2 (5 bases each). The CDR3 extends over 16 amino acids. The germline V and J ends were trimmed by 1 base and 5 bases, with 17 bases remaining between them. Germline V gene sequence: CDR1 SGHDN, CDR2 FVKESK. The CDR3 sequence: CASSQVGGALRETQYF. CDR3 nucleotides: TGTGCCAGCAGCCAAGTTGGGGGAGCCCTCCGGGAGACCCAGTACTTC.

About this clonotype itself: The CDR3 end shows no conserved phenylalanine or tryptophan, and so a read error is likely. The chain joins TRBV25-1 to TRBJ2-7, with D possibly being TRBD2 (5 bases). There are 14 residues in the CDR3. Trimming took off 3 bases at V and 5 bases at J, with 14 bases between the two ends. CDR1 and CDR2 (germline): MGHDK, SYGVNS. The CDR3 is CASSESERAHEQYL. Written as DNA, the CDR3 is TGTGCCAGCAGTGAGTCAGAGAGGGCTCACGAGCAGTACTTA.

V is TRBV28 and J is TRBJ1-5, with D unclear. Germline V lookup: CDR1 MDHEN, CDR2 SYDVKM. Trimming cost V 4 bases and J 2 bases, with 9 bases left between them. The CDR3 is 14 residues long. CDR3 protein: CASSYFPGNQPQHF. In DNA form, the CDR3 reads TGTGCCAGCAGTTACTTCCCCGGCAATCAGCCCCAGCATTTT.

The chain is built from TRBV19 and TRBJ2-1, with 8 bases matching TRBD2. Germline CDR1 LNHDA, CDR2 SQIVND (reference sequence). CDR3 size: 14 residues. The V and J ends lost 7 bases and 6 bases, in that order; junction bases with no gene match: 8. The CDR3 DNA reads TGTGCCAGTAACGCAGCTGCGGGAGGCAATGAGCAGTTCTTC. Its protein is CASNAAAGGNEQFF.

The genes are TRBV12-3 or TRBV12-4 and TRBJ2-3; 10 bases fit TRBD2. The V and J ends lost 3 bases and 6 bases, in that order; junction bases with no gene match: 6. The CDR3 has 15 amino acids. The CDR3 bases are TGTGCCAGCAGTTTCCTAGCGGGAGTCGCTGATACGCAGTATTTT. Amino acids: CASSFLAGVADTQYF.

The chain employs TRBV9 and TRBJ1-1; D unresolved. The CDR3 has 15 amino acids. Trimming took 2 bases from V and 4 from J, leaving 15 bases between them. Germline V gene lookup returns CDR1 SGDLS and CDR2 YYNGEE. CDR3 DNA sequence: TGTGCCAGCAGCGTCGGGCAGGACCGATTCACTGAAGCTTTCTTT. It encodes CASSVGQDRFTEAFF.

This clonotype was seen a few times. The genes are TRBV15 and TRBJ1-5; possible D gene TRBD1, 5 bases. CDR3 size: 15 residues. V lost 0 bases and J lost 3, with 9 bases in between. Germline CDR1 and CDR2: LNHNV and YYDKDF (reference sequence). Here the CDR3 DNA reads TGTGCCACCAGCAGAGATAGGGGCTACAATCAGCCCCAGCATTTT. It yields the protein CATSRDRGYNQPQHF.

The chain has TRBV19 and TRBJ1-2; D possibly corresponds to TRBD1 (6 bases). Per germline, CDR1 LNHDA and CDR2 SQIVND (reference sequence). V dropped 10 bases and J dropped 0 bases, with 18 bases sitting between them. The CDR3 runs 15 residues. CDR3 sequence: CAISRTGSPNYGYTF. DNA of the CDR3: TGTGCCATTAGCCGTACAGGGAGCCCTAACTATGGCTACACCTTC.

CDR3 region: CASSPERHTEAFF. The DNA for the CDR3 is TGTGCCAGCAGTCCCGAGAGGCACACTGAAGCTTTCTTT. This chain joins TRBV12-3 or TRBV12-4 and TRBJ1-1; no firm D call. The CDR3 totals 13 residues. Trimming left V 5 bases short and J 3 bases short, with 10 bases between.